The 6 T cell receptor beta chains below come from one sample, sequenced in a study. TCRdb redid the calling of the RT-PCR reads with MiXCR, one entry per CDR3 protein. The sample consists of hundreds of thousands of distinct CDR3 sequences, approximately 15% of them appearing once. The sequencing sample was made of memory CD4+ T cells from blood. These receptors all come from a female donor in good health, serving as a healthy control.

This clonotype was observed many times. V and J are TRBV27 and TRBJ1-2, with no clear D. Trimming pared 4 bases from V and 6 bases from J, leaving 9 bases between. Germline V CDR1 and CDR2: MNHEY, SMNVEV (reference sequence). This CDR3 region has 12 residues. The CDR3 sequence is CASSSPGDGYTF. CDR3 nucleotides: TGTGCCAGCAGTTCCCCCGGGGATGGCTACACCTTC.

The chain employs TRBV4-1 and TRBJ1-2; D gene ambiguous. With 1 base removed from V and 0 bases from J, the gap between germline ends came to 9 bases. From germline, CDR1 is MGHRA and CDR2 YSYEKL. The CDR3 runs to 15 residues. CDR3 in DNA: TGCGCCAGCAGCCAAGTAGGAGAAACTAACTATGGCTACACCTTC. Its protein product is CASSQVGETNYGYTF.

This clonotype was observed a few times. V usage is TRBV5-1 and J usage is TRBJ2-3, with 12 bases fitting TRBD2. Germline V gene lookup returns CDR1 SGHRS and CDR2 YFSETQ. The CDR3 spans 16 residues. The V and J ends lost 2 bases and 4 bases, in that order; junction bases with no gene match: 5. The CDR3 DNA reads TGCGCCAGCAGCTTCGCACTAGCGGGAGGATCAGATACGCAGTATTTT. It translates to CASSFALAGGSDTQYF.

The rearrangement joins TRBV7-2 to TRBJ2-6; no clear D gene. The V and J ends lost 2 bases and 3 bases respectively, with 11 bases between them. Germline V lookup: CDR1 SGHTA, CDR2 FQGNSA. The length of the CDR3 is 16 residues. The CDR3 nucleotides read TGTGCCAGCAGCTTATTATCGGGCGGTGGGGCCAACGTCCTGACTTTC. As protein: CASSLLSGGGANVLTF.

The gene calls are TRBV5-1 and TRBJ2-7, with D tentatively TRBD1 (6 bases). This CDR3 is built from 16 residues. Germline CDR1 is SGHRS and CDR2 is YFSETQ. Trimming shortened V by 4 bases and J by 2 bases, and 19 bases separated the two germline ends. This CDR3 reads CASSQVPGQRTYEQYF. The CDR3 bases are TGCGCCAGCAGCCAGGTACCGGGACAACGAACCTACGAGCAGTACTTC.

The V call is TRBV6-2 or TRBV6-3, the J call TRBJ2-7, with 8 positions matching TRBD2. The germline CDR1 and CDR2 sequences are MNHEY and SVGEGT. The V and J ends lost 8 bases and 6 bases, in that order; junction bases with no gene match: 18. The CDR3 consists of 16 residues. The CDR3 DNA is TGTGCCAGCGGGATCCCCCATAGCGGGATATTGCGCGAGCAGTACTTC. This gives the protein CASGIPHSGILREQYF.